Each of the 21 T cell receptor beta chains below was sequenced from the same sample in a study of blood T cell repertoires in COVID-19. Data came from immunoSEQ multiplex PCR; TCRdb stores just in-frame clones and leaves some out. Of 130,000 or so clones listed, roughly 80% are singletons. Sequenced material: PBMCs or T cells enriched from blood (not recorded which). The receptor set was obtained from a man in his forties or fifties with acute COVID-19.

This clone was seen only a few times. The chain combines TRBV28 with TRBJ1-3; 8 nucleotides match TRBD1. The CDR3 runs 14 residues. Germline V lookup: CDR1 MDHEN, CDR2 SYDVKM. CDR3 sequence reads: CATSGRGRGNTIYF. In DNA, the CDR3 is TGTGCTACCTCGGGCAGGGGGCGGGGAAACACCATATATTTT.

The chain employs TRBV10-3 and TRBJ2-7; D uncertain. The CDR3 sequence is 11 residues long. V was clipped by 5 bases and J by 3 bases, with 5 bases between them. Germline V gene sequence: CDR1 ENHRY, CDR2 SYGVKD. CDR3 protein: CAISSLYEQYF. CDR3 coding DNA: TGTGCCATCAGTTCACTCTACGAGCAGTACTTC.

This chain connects TRBV30 to TRBJ1-2; D is ambiguous. CDR3 length: 12 residues. In germline, CDR1 is GTSNPN, CDR2 SVGIG (reference sequence). V was trimmed by 2 bases and J by 7 bases, leaving 11 bases between them. The CDR3 loop is CAWSRREGGYTF. As DNA, the CDR3 is TGTGCCTGGAGTCGGAGGGAAGGTGGCTACACCTTC.

This chain connects TRBV28 to TRBJ1-2; 8 nucleotides align to TRBD1. Germline CDR1 is MDHEN and CDR2 is SYDVKM. J gave up 8 bases and V 5 bases, and 10 bases lay outside the gene matches. The CDR3 has 14 residues. The CDR3 protein is CASSAGQGSEGYTF. CDR3 sequence (DNA): TGTGCCAGCAGTGCCGGACAGGGTAGTGAGGGCTACACCTTC.

J is TRBJ1-6 and V is TRBV9; D may be TRBD1 (6 bases). Germline V gene sequence: CDR1 SGDLS, CDR2 YYNGEE. CDR3 length: 16 amino acids. Trimming pared 3 bases from V and 0 bases from J, leaving 10 bases between. The CDR3 loop reads CASSEGGNSYNSPLHF. CDR3 DNA sequence: TGTGCCAGCAGCGAGGGGGGGAACTCCTATAATTCACCCCTCCACTTT.

This clone was counted a single time. The CDR3 DNA sequence: TGTGCCAGCAGTCAGGACTGGCGGGCATACAATGAGCAGTTCTTC. This encodes CASSQDWRAYNEQFF. The chain couples TRBV6-2 or TRBV6-3 to TRBJ2-1; D perhaps matches TRBD2 (5 bases). Germline assignment: CDR1 MNHEY and CDR2 SVGEGT. Trimming removed 5 bases from V and 4 bases from J, with 15 bases in between. The CDR3 loop spans 15 amino acids.

The genes are TRBV2 and TRBJ2-5, with D unresolved. CDR3 size: 13 residues. CDR1 is SNHLY, CDR2 FYNNEI, per germline. Trimming stripped 8 bases from V and 5 bases from J, with 15 bases between. This CDR3 reads CASGPSIGETQYF. The CDR3 bases are TGTGCCAGCGGTCCTTCTATCGGGGAGACCCAGTACTTC.

The J gene is TRBJ2-5, the V gene TRBV18; tentative D call: TRBD1 (5 bases). The CDR3 consists of 14 residues. In germline, CDR1 is KGHSH, CDR2 LQKENI. V was clipped by 0 bases and J by 1 base, with 6 bases between them. The CDR3 region is CASSPPTVQETQYF. The CDR3 DNA reads TGTGCCAGCTCACCACCGACAGTCCAAGAGACCCAGTACTTC. The whole variable domain, remainder taken from reference TRBV18 and TRBJ2-5, is NAGVMQNPRHLVRRRGQEARLRCSPMKGHSHVYWYRQLPEEGLKFMVYLQKENIIDESGMPKERFSAEFPKEGPSILRIQQVVRGDSAAYFCASSPPTVQETQYFGPGTRLLVL.

The genes are TRBV2 and TRBJ2-7, with D possibly TRBD2 on 5 matching bases. The CDR3 runs 13 residues. Looked up from germline, CDR1 is SNHLY and CDR2 is FYNNEI. V lost 7 bases to trimming and J lost 3 bases, with 13 bases between them. CDR3 coding DNA: TGTGCCAGCAAGGCGGGTCAGGTCTACGAGCAGTACTTC. It codes for CASKAGQVYEQYF. Combining the CDR3 with reference TRBV2 and TRBJ2-7 gives the whole variable domain EPEVTQTPSHQVTQMGQEVILRCVPISNHLYFYWYRQILGQKVEFLVSFYNNEISEKSEIFDDQFSVERPDGSNFTLKIRSTKLEDSAMYFCASKAGQVYEQYFGPGTRLTVT.

This clone was seen only a few times. The V call is TRBV10-1, the J call TRBJ2-2; D may be TRBD2 (6 bases). V lost 6 bases to trimming and J lost 0 bases, with 20 bases between them. The CDR3 runs to 18 residues. Germline CDR1 and CDR2: WNHNN and SYGVQD (reference sequence). CDR3 protein: CASSLSLVAGPNTGELFF. The DNA for the CDR3 is TGCGCCAGCAGCCTTTCCCTCGTGGCGGGACCGAACACCGGGGAGCTGTTTTTT.

The chain couples TRBV5-1 to TRBJ1-1; D unclear. The CDR3 loop spans 16 amino acids. Looked up from germline, CDR1 is SGHRS and CDR2 is YFSETQ. Trimming left V 0 bases short and J 0 bases short, with 12 bases between. The CDR3 protein is CASSLVSGQLNTEAFF. CDR3 sequence (DNA): TGCGCCAGCAGCTTGGTATCTGGCCAGTTGAACACTGAAGCTTTCTTT.

This chain uses TRBV2 with TRBJ1-1; D perhaps matches TRBD1 (5 bases). Trimming removed 2 bases from V and 5 bases from J, with 15 bases in between. The CDR3 extends over 15 amino acids. CDR1 is SNHLY, CDR2 FYNNEI, per germline. CDR3 residues: CASSERSGAGTEAFF. The CDR3 nucleotides read TGTGCCAGCAGTGAACGGAGTGGGGCGGGGACTGAAGCTTTCTTT.

This clone occurred once. V usage is TRBV7-2 and J usage is TRBJ2-5; D unresolved. V was shortened by 5 bases and J by 2 bases, with 15 bases between the two germline ends. From germline, CDR1 is SGHTA and CDR2 FQGNSA. The CDR3 is made up of 15 amino acids. The CDR3 reads CASSLVGASQETQYF. The CDR3 region has the DNA TGTGCCAGCAGCCTCGTTGGAGCGTCGCAAGAGACCCAGTACTTC.

The chain employs TRBV3-1 (or the pseudogene TRBV3-2) and TRBJ1-6; TRBD1 aligns across 7 bases. The CDR3 length is 14 residues. After removal of 3 bases from V and 7 bases from J, the junction contained 3 bases not matched to a gene. Germline lookup yields CDR1 LGHDT and CDR2 YNNKEL (reference sequence). CDR3 in amino acids: CASSQEQGNSPLHF. In nucleotides, the CDR3 is TGTGCCAGCAGCCAGGAACAGGGGAATTCACCCCTCCACTTT.

The chain recombines TRBV24-1 with TRBJ2-1, with 13 bases that match TRBD2. Germline assignment: CDR1 KGHDR and CDR2 SFDVKD. The CDR3 loop spans 19 amino acids. The V gene end was trimmed by 0 bases and the J gene end by 5 bases; junction bases not matched to a gene: 9. DNA of the CDR3: TGTGCCACCAGTGATTTGCGCCAGGAGGGGACTAGCGGGGACAATGAGCAGTTCTTC. Amino acid sequence: CATSDLRQEGTSGDNEQFF.

The chain joins TRBV13 to TRBJ1-1, with D tentatively TRBD1 (5 bases). CDR1 PRHDT and CDR2 FYEKMQ come from the germline V gene (reference sequence). This CDR3 is built from 14 residues. The V and J ends lost 3 bases and 1 base respectively, with 9 bases between them. CDR3 in DNA: TGTGCCAGCAGCTTGGGGCACTCGAACACTGAAGCTTTCTTT. Translating gives CASSLGHSNTEAFF.

In this sample, this clone turned up once. The V call is TRBV11-1, the J call TRBJ1-4, with 7 nucleotides matching TRBD1. Trimming at V came to 2 bases and at J to 13 bases, leaving 4 bases not matched to a gene. This CDR3 contains 12 residues. CDR1 and CDR2 (germline): SGHAT, FQDESV (reference sequence). The CDR3 coding sequence is TGTGCCAGCAGCTTAACAGGGGAGCGACTGTTTTTT. The encoded protein is CASSLTGERLFF.

The V call is TRBV19, the J call TRBJ1-2; 9 bases are shared with TRBD1. V was pared by 7 bases and J by 2 bases, with 8 bases of the junction left unmatched. Germline V CDR1 and CDR2: LNHDA, SQIVND (reference sequence). CDR3 size: 15 residues. The CDR3 here is CASIPGTGNNYGYTF. In DNA, the CDR3 is TGTGCCAGTATTCCCGGGACAGGGAACAACTATGGCTACACCTTC.

CDR3 residues: CASSPSGQGKEYF. CDR3 DNA sequence: TGTGCCAGCAGTCCCTCGGGACAGGGAAAGGAGTACTTC. The chain has TRBV6-5 and TRBJ2-7, with 9 bases matching TRBD1. Trimming took 5 bases from V and 11 from J; bases not matched to a gene: 10. The CDR3 totals 13 residues. Germline V gene lookup returns CDR1 MNHEY and CDR2 SVGAGI.

This clone was picked up a small number of times. The chain has TRBV5-1 and TRBJ1-3; D is perhaps TRBD1 (6 bases). In germline, CDR1 is SGHRS, CDR2 YFSETQ. Trimming stripped 3 bases from V and 4 bases from J, with 17 bases between. CDR3 length: 16 residues. CDR3 in DNA: TGCGCCAGCAGCTCAAGCCTGGGACACTCGGGAAACACCATATATTTT. Its translation: CASSSSLGHSGNTIYF.

CDR3 in amino acids: CASSFLDSPGGRGNEQFF. The CDR3 region has the DNA TGTGCCAGCAGCTTCCTGGACTCGCCGGGGGGCAGGGGTAATGAGCAGTTCTTC. V is TRBV7-6 and J is TRBJ2-1, with D possibly being TRBD2 (7 bases). Per the germline V gene, CDR1 is SGHVS and CDR2 is FNYEAQ. CDR3 length equals 18 residues. V lost 3 bases and J 7 bases, leaving 25 bases between the germline ends.